This section outlines one TCR beta chain sequence together with its context. The specificity of this receptor is unknown. The record has no base qualities; no much larger clone is one base away. The data belong to a study of shared clonotypes between healthy human individuals (dated by TCRdb to between 2020 and 2021). Context from the whole study: The cohort comprised a couple of women and three men aged 18 to 49 years. Per donor, leukapheresis produced somewhere between about 0.94 and 10 billion PBMCs. Per donor, three plates each were used for CD4 naive and CD4 memory, two for CD8 naive, and one for CD8 memory. To increase sequencing depth and limit assay-specific biases, different laboratories used diverse techniques to prepare libraries and sequence TCR repertoires. The study deeply sequenced blood TCR repertoires of five healthy adults to estimate repertoire size and the extent of clonotype sharing between individuals.

Using the deep immunoSEQ assay, multiplex PCR amplified TCR CDR3 regions from genomic DNA. Extracted genomic DNA from each cell subset was distributed evenly across all wells of several immunoSEQ 96-well plates, and each plate was treated as a replicate. For sorted subsets, around 200 ng genomic DNA, equal to 25,000 to 35,000 T cell genomes, was loaded into each replicate PCR. Purified libraries were quantified with a Qubit 3.0 fluorometer, sized on a Bioanalyzer 2100, and re-quantified with the KAPA Library Quantification kit. A separate single-read 150-cycle Illumina NextSeq 550 flow cell was used to sequence each immunoSEQ 96-well plate. As for the authors' bioinformatics: Because the immunoSEQ output held only junctional sequences and lacked quality scores, the filtering could not match the filtering applied to full-length reads. Sequences were annotated with PyIR, a Python wrapper for IgBLAST v1.9, and V/J genes and CDR3 were assigned using IMGT germline references. Any read was removed if the V/J assignment was weak (E-value above 1e-6), the CDR3 was missing, or the read contained stop codons, out-of-frame junctions, or ambiguous translated residues. A V3J clonotype was defined by an identical inferred V gene, J gene, and CDR3 amino acid sequence. Percentage overlap between repertoires was calculated by dividing the number of shared unique clonotypes by the size of the smaller repertoire. RTK rarefaction, the Chao1 estimator, and Recon v2.1 estimates of unobserved clonotypes were used to assess repertoire richness. OLGA was used to compute generation probabilities for all TCRbeta clonotypes that the gDNA method yielded from four donors. TCRdb retrieved this table from immuneACCESS and kept in-frame rearrangements only. Not all clones are present; in checked studies, unresolved V genes account for under half, and no reason is known for the remainder. V and J calls and clone size are given by that table; D and trimming were obtained from the DNA. Present in this sample are millions of clones, around 95% of which were seen just once. The ten largest clones add up to about 0.13% of the sample.

Donors were healthy HIV-negative adults with no recently reported acute infections or vaccinations. Only Caucasian adults living in Nashville, Tennessee, USA were represented among the donors. CD4+ T cells were enriched through magnetic negative selection, after which naive cells were positively selected on CD45RA and the remaining negative fraction served as the memory subset. Blood was collected by leukapheresis, and PBMCs were isolated by Ficoll-Histopaque density gradient centrifugation and then cryopreserved in liquid nitrogen vapor phase. Analytical flow cytometry was used to check the purity and quantity of each magnetically sorted T cell population. From each sorted fraction, genomic DNA was isolated and quantified by UV absorbance on a Nanodrop 2000c. Results the study describes overall, beyond this receptor: Only blood was sampled, and tissue TCR repertoires likely differ from those in blood. Across a handful of donors, 5% to 6% of naive CD4, approximately 4% of naive CD8, roughly 2.2% of memory CD4, and 0.4% to 0.45% of memory CD8 clonotypes were shared. Even with the large sequencing depth, rarefaction of the sorted-subset datasets indicated that sequencing was incomplete. Compared with non-shared clonotypes, clonotypes shared by all four sorted-subset donors had higher generation probabilities. The genetic and exposure-history diversity represented was limited by the small number of donors. Larger estimated clonotype richness was generally found for naive subsets than for memory subsets. Based on pairwise subsampling, the degree of clonotype sharing among donors was expected to be affected by sequencing depth.

What was sequenced was naive CD4+ T cells sorted from blood. The sample's cell subset or site, from its label and the paper: CD45RA+ positively selected. The receptor was derived from a man aged 18 to 35 in good health.

The sequenced DNA: TGTGCCAGCAGTTCTAGACAGGGTATTGAAGCTTTCTTT. Its protein product is CASSSRQGIEAFF. Rearrangement joined TRBV28 to TRBJ1-1; a stretch of 7 junction bases matches TRBD1. V ends up 4 bases short and J 7 bases short, with an unmatched junction base count of 6. CDR1 MDHEN and CDR2 SYDVKM are derived from the germline V gene. Inclusive of the bounding cysteine and phenylalanine, the CDR3 is 13 residues long. Kept here is only the CDR3 DNA, which spans 39 bases and is read in frame from base 1.